Detailed here is one T cell receptor (beta chain). Its specificity is unknown. Germline values: CDR1 LNHDA, CDR2 SQIVND (reference sequence). With V trimmed by 5 bases and J by 5 bases, 9 bases remained unmatched. This CDR3 has 14 residues. These data come from a study of cytomegalovirus exposure and HLA in healthy donors. Study observations and caveats: In a later analysis, specific HLA alleles were associated with 15,000 or so TCR beta sequences at a 0.05 false discovery rate. According to an earlier analysis, most TCR beta V segments yielded productive rearrangements about 87% or about 30% of the time.

Primers for the PCR totalled 60 Vbeta and 13 Jbeta. Authors' processing steps: Counted up in a later analysis, unique TCR beta chains came to about 83 million, with around 10 million shared. TCRdb's table, derived via immunoSEQ multiplex PCR, lists solely in-frame clones and lacks some. The V and J calls and clone size come from that table; D and trimming were worked out from the DNA. Among approximately 160,000 clones listed, about 71% were seen once. The clonotype comes from a man in his fifties in good health and CMV-seronegative. The genes are TRBV19 and TRBJ2-7, with 7 bases fitting TRBD2. The sample consisted of PBMCs. CDR3 loop: CASSLGLGEDEQYF. Written as DNA, the CDR3 is TGTGCCAGTAGTCTCGGACTAGGGGAGGACGAGCAGTACTTC.